This T cell receptor beta chain is from a study of tumor and adjacent non-tumor tissue in lung cancer. Study at large: The patients, around 11 men and 5 or 6 women, were about 30 to 85 with stage I to III disease. Study-level results: Normal lung showed higher cumulative top 100 clone frequency than tumor. Significantly higher TCR diversity was found in tumor than normal lung.

RNA was extracted from bulk tissue without any cell sorting. This non-tumor lung sample came from over 3 cm beyond the tumor edge. Chemotherapy-naive patients with new lung cancer underwent thoracic surgery in China, August–late 2014. A remark on this clonotype: Its specificity is not known. A junction boundary mismatches the germline segment, possibly from a read error.

A modified ARM-PCR protocol with three rounds of nested PCR amplified TCRbeta. TCRdb reprocessed the multiplex PCR reads with MiXCR, giving one entry per CDR3 protein. The sample lists some 95,000 distinct CDR3 sequences, more than 80% seen once, with roughly 29% in the top ten. Germline values: CDR1 PRHDT, CDR2 FYEKMQ (reference sequence). The CDR3 is 15 amino acids. The genes are TRBV13 and TRBJ1-6, with a weak D call TRBD1 (5 bases). The receptor comes from a man aged 60-69 years with small cell lung cancer. The sample taken for sequencing was distant non-tumor lung tissue. CDR3 nucleotides: TGTGCCAGCAGCGACAACGGGGGTAATAATCCACCCCTCCATTTT. Protein sequence: CASSDNGGNNPPLHF.